These 18 T cell receptor beta chains came from one sample sequenced in a study of CD8+ T cells in alopecia areata. cDNA reverse transcribed from extracted RNA served as the sequencing template. Assay used: immunoSEQ multiplex PCR; TCRdb lists only in-frame clones, some missing. The sample has 180,000 or so clones; roughly 58% are singletons. Treatment described: oral pan-JAK inhibitor, 5-10 mg twice daily. This sample comprised CD4+ T cells sorted from blood, obtained at approximately week 60, from a patient treated with tofacitinib. The receptors were gathered from a human donor with alopecia areata.

This clone was picked up a small number of times. A read error may account for a junction end that differs from germline. The V call is TRBV7-8, the J call TRBJ1-1; D not resolved. Germline CDR1 reads SGHVS; CDR2 reads FQNEAQ. This CDR3 region has 15 residues. Here the CDR3 reads CASRFFATMNTEAFF. The CDR3 DNA reads TGTGCCAGCCGCTTCTTTGCGACTATGAACACTGAAGCTTTCTTT.

J is TRBJ1-5 and V is TRBV29-1; TRBD1 aligns across 8 bases. The ends lost 4 bases at V and 5 bases at J; junction bases unmatched: 7. CDR3 size: 14 residues. CDR1 SQVTM and CDR2 ANQGSEA come from the germline V gene. CDR3 in DNA: TGCAGCGTTGGGACAGGGCGCTCCGATCAGCCCCAGCATTTT. It yields the protein CSVGTGRSDQPQHF.

The chain recombines TRBV19 with TRBJ2-5; a weak D match, TRBD1 (6 bases). V was cut by 5 bases and J by 5 bases, with 18 bases left in between. CDR1 is LNHDA, CDR2 SQIVND, per germline (reference sequence). The CDR3 contains 15 residues. The CDR3 sequence: CASSQGTTQGETQYF. In nucleotides, the CDR3 is TGTGCCAGTAGTCAGGGGACCACGCAAGGGGAGACCCAGTACTTC.

The chain couples TRBV19 to TRBJ2-2; possible D gene TRBD1, 6 bases. Trimming pared 5 bases from V and 2 bases from J, leaving 12 bases between. This CDR3 is built from 15 residues. In germline, CDR1 is LNHDA, CDR2 SQIVND (reference sequence). This chain's CDR3 is CASSLAGVNTGELFF. CDR3 DNA sequence: TGTGCCAGTAGTCTGGCAGGGGTCAACACCGGGGAGCTGTTTTTT.

The rearrangement joins TRBV29-1 to TRBJ2-2; TRBD1 is a possible D gene (5 bases). The V and J ends lost 1 base and 5 bases respectively, with 5 bases between them. Germline CDR1 SQVTM, CDR2 ANQGSEA. The CDR3 is 12 residues long. CDR3 residues: CSVEGQTGELFF. The CDR3 nucleotides read TGCAGCGTTGAAGGACAGACCGGGGAGCTGTTTTTT.

The rearrangement uses TRBV29-1 and TRBJ2-4; D may match TRBD1 or TRBD2 (5 bases each). CDR1 is SQVTM, CDR2 ANQGSEA, per germline. The CDR3 is 11 residues long. V was cut by 4 bases and J by 6 bases, with 7 bases left in between. CDR3 in amino acids: CSVAGTNIQYF. The CDR3 DNA follows: TGCAGCGTTGCGGGGACAAACATTCAGTACTTC.

V and J are TRBV5-6 and TRBJ1-1; 9 nucleotides agree with TRBD1. This CDR3 comprises 13 residues. Germline V CDR1 and CDR2: SGHDT, YYEEEE. V was pared by 2 bases and J by 11 bases, with 7 bases of the junction left unmatched. The CDR3 nucleotides are TGTGCCAGCAGCTTACAGGGGGCTGCGTCTGCTTTCTTT. This gives the protein CASSLQGAASAFF.

This chain connects TRBV6-5 to TRBJ2-7, with 7 positions matching TRBD2. CDR1 is MNHEY, CDR2 SVGAGI, per germline. The CDR3 runs to 16 residues. Trimming removed 2 bases from V and 2 bases from J; junction bases left unmatched: 9. CDR3 sequence (DNA): TGTGCCAGCAGTTACGGAGCGGGGTCTTTCACCTACGAGCAGTACTTC. Its protein product is CASSYGAGSFTYEQYF.

V and J are TRBV5-1 and TRBJ2-7; 12 positions match TRBD1. CDR3 size: 14 residues. V shed 6 bases and J 7 bases; nucleotides not matched to a gene: 8. Germline CDR1 and CDR2: SGHRS and YFSETQ. CDR3 protein: CASKNRDRGLEQYF. The CDR3 DNA reads TGCGCCAGCAAAAACCGGGACAGGGGGCTTGAGCAGTACTTC.

The chain recombines TRBV29-1 with TRBJ2-1; D ambiguous. This CDR3 region has 13 residues. CDR1 is SQVTM and CDR2 is ANQGSEA in the germline V gene. With 0 bases removed from V and 6 bases from J, the gap between germline ends came to 9 bases. The CDR3 coding sequence is TGCAGCGTTGAAGATCGAAGGGTCAATGAGCAGTTCTTC. It yields the protein CSVEDRRVNEQFF.

This clone has a single count. The V and J genes are TRBV4-2 and TRBJ2-5; no clear D. V lost 1 base, J lost 5 bases, and 17 bases lay in between. CDR1 is LGHNA, CDR2 YNFKEQ, per germline. CDR3 length: 16 amino acids. CDR3 in DNA: TGTGCCAGCAGCCAAGCAGGACCCCAGATCGGGGAGACCCAGTACTTC. It is translated as CASSQAGPQIGETQYF.

The chain couples TRBV29-1 to TRBJ2-7, with TRBD1 matching over 7 bases. The CDR3 is 13 amino acids. J lost 0 bases, V lost 3 bases, and 2 bases had no gene match. CDR1 is SQVTM, CDR2 ANQGSEA, per germline. The CDR3 sequence: CSVEDRSSYEQYF. CDR3 coding DNA: TGCAGCGTTGAGGACAGGAGCTCCTACGAGCAGTACTTC.

This clone was seen just once. The chain has TRBV28 and TRBJ2-5; TRBD1 aligns across 7 bases. V lost 7 bases to trimming and J lost 7 bases; unmatched junction nucleotides: 9. Germline V lookup: CDR1 MDHEN, CDR2 SYDVKM. This CDR3 is built from 13 residues. CDR3 loop: CASMHRGSGTQYF. CDR3 nucleotide sequence: TGTGCCAGCATGCACAGGGGTTCAGGGACCCAGTACTTC. The variable domain in full, with the rest retrieved from reference TRBV28 and TRBJ2-5, is DVKVTQSSRYLVKRTGEKVFLECVQDMDHENMFWYRQDPGLGLRLIYFSYDVKMKEKGDIPEGYSVSREKKERFSLILESASTNQTSMYLCASMHRGSGTQYFGPGTRLLVL.

The V and J genes are TRBV4-1 and TRBJ1-5; D gene ambiguous. In germline, CDR1 is MGHRA, CDR2 YSYEKL. Trimming took off 0 bases at V and 3 bases at J, with 9 bases between the two ends. The CDR3 has 15 residues. The CDR3 DNA follows: TGCGCCAGCAGCCAAGATCCCACCATCAATCAGCCCCAGCATTTT. It specifies CASSQDPTINQPQHF.

The chain links TRBV10-2 to TRBJ2-1; 8 nucleotides agree with TRBD1. Germline V gene sequence: CDR1 WSHSY, CDR2 SAAADI. CDR3 size: 14 residues. Germline trimming cut 2 bases from V and 7 bases from J; bases unmatched to any gene: 4. As DNA, the CDR3 is TGCGCCAGCAGTGAGCGACAGGGGATTAATGAGCAGTTCTTC. This sequence encodes CASSERQGINEQFF.

The chain couples TRBV18 to TRBJ1-5; 11 nucleotides line up with TRBD1. V shed 4 bases and J 2 bases; nucleotides not matched to a gene: 7. Germline CDR1 KGHSH, CDR2 LQKENI. The CDR3 is made up of 17 amino acids. CDR3 sequence (DNA): TGTGCCAGCTCACGCCGAGGACAGGGGGCCGGCAATCAGCCCCAGCATTTT. It translates to CASSRRGQGAGNQPQHF.

V gene TRBV15 combines with J gene TRBJ2-1; the D gene is possibly TRBD1 (5 bases). This CDR3 is 13 amino acids long. CDR1 LNHNV and CDR2 YYDKDF come from the germline V gene (reference sequence). V lost 3 bases and J 5 bases, leaving 8 bases between the germline ends. CDR3 DNA: TGTGCCACCAGCAGGGACAAAAACAATGAGCAGTTCTTC. This translates into CATSRDKNNEQFF.

CDR3 residues: CASSQAQGTTYEQYF. CDR3 coding DNA: TGCGCCAGCAGCCAAGCCCAGGGGACCACCTACGAGCAGTACTTC. V and J are TRBV4-1 and TRBJ2-7, with D perhaps TRBD1 (6 bases). Between the trimmed V and J ends, which lost 1 base and 2 bases, there was a span of 12 bases. Per germline, CDR1 MGHRA and CDR2 YSYEKL. The CDR3 is 15 residues long.